This entry lists 18 T cell receptor beta chains sequenced from one sample in a study of cytomegalovirus exposure and HLA in healthy donors. PCR used 60 Vbeta primers and 13 Jbeta primers. Clones were sequenced by immunoSEQ multiplex PCR, and TCRdb holds only the in-frame ones, with some missing. This table has 110,000 to 150,000 clones, 8.5% to 10% appearing once. Sequenced material: PBMCs. Receptors were obtained from a man between 45 and 60 years old in good health and CMV-seronegative.

The gene calls are TRBV2 and TRBJ2-5; 10 nucleotides agree with TRBD2. V lost 6 bases, J lost 3 bases, and 10 bases stayed unmatched. The CDR3 runs to 16 residues. Germline assignment: CDR1 SNHLY and CDR2 FYNNEI. The CDR3 loop reads CASRATGLAVKETQYF. CDR3 nucleotide sequence: TGTGCCAGCAGAGCTACTGGACTAGCGGTTAAAGAGACCCAGTACTTC.

In this sample, this clone turned up a few times. The rearrangement joins TRBV5-6 to TRBJ1-2; 8 positions agree with TRBD1. Germline V CDR1 and CDR2: SGHDT, YYEEEE. The CDR3 runs to 14 residues. J gave up 4 bases and V 4 bases, and 6 bases lay outside the gene matches. Here the CDR3 DNA reads TGTGCCAGCAGCCCCGCTACAGGGGGCTATGGCTACACCTTC. Translation: CASSPATGGYGYTF.

Only a few counts were recorded for this clone. V is TRBV15 and J is TRBJ2-2; no clear D gene. Deletions cut 0 bases from V and 5 bases from J, with 13 bases between. The CDR3 covers 16 residues. Germline values: CDR1 LNHNV, CDR2 YYDKDF (reference sequence). The CDR3 nucleotides read TGTGCCACCAGCAGAGATTCGCGGCAACCAACCGGGGAGCTGTTTTTT. It translates to CATSRDSRQPTGELFF.

This clone was seen more than once but under ten times. This sequence joins TRBV10-3 and TRBJ2-3, with D perhaps matching TRBD2 (6 bases). Per germline, CDR1 ENHRY and CDR2 SYGVKD. This CDR3 comprises 15 residues. V dropped 4 bases and J dropped 1 base, with 12 bases sitting between them. The CDR3, as DNA: TGTGCCATCAGTGGAAAACTAGCTGGCACAGATACGCAGTATTTT. Its protein is CAISGKLAGTDTQYF.

The chain couples TRBV5-1 to TRBJ1-4; 7 bases map to TRBD1. V shed 6 bases, J shed 0 bases, and the junction held 8 bases outside the gene matches. The CDR3 consists of 16 residues. Germline values: CDR1 SGHRS, CDR2 YFSETQ. The CDR3 here is CASTPEGAATNEKLFF. CDR3 DNA: TGCGCCAGCACCCCCGAGGGGGCAGCAACTAATGAAAAACTGTTTTTT.

In this sample, this clone turned up a few times. The J gene is TRBJ2-5, the V gene TRBV19; 14 bases line up with TRBD2. Germline assignment: CDR1 LNHDA and CDR2 SQIVND (reference sequence). The CDR3 has 16 amino acids. Trimming took 3 bases from V and 4 from J; bases not matched to a gene: 4. This chain's CDR3 is CASSIRLAGGGETQYF. The CDR3 DNA reads TGTGCCAGTAGTATTCGACTAGCGGGAGGGGGAGAGACCCAGTACTTC.

This chain links TRBV2 with TRBJ2-5, with 7 bases fitting TRBD1. V shed 6 bases, J shed 5 bases, and the junction held 6 bases outside the gene matches. The CDR3 has 13 residues. Germline CDR1 is SNHLY and CDR2 is FYNNEI. The CDR3 reads CASSNRGFETQYF. In DNA form, the CDR3 reads TGTGCCAGCAGCAACAGGGGATTTGAGACCCAGTACTTC.

The chain uses TRBV11-2 and TRBJ1-4; no firm D call. The CDR3 is made up of 15 amino acids. Germline assignment: CDR1 SGHAT and CDR2 FQNNGV. Trimming removed 5 bases at V and 0 bases at J, with 10 bases between. CDR3 nucleotide sequence: TGTGCCAGCAGCCCCAGGACTGCAACTAATGAAAAACTGTTTTTT. Translating it yields CASSPRTATNEKLFF.

This chain joins TRBV2 and TRBJ2-3; no firm D call. This CDR3 spans 12 amino acids. The V and J ends lost 7 bases and 3 bases respectively, with 8 bases between them. The germline gives CDR1 SNHLY, CDR2 FYNNEI. The CDR3: CASTVVTDTQYF. The DNA for the CDR3 is TGTGCCAGCACCGTTGTAACAGATACGCAGTATTTT.

V is TRBV6-5 and J is TRBJ1-2; D is uncertain. V lost 6 bases to trimming and J lost 2 bases, with 7 bases between them. The V gene's germline CDR1 is MNHEY and CDR2 SVGAGI. The length of the CDR3 is 12 residues. The chain's CDR3 is CASSPTNYGYTF. In DNA form, the CDR3 reads TGTGCCAGCAGCCCGACAAACTATGGCTACACCTTC.

The rearrangement joins TRBV7-8 to TRBJ2-7; D is unresolved. Trimming shortened V by 1 base and J by 4 bases, and 8 bases separated the two germline ends. Germline V gene lookup returns CDR1 SGHVS and CDR2 FQNEAQ. The CDR3 is made up of 13 amino acids. This CDR3 is CASSLVAEYEQYF. CDR3 nucleotide sequence: TGTGCCAGCAGCTTAGTGGCGGAATACGAGCAGTACTTC.

This clone was found a few times. The V gene is TRBV6-1, the J gene TRBJ1-2, with D unresolved. The germline CDR1 and CDR2 sequences are MNHNS and SASEGT. CDR3 length equals 12 residues. Trimming stripped 1 base from V and 4 bases from J, with 4 bases between. In DNA form, the CDR3 reads TGTGCCAGCAGTGAAGGCAGCTATGGCTACACCTTC. Amino acid sequence: CASSEGSYGYTF.

This chain links TRBV19 with TRBJ2-5; tentatively, D is TRBD2 (5 bases). There are 15 residues in the CDR3. CDR1 is LNHDA and CDR2 is SQIVND in the germline V gene (reference sequence). V was shortened by 6 bases and J by 2 bases, with 16 bases between the two germline ends. The DNA for the CDR3 is TGTGCCAGTAGCCCACGGGCGGGCTTTCAAGAGACCCAGTACTTC. Translation gives CASSPRAGFQETQYF.

This chain connects TRBV5-4 to TRBJ2-3, with TRBD1 matching 8 bases. Germline-derived CDR1 and CDR2 are SGHNT and YYREEE (reference sequence). The CDR3 runs to 14 residues. Trimming cost V 3 bases and J 0 bases; bases outside gene matches: 0. For the CDR3, the DNA is TGTGCCAGCAGCTGGACAGGGAGCACAGATACGCAGTATTTT. Its protein product is CASSWTGSTDTQYF.

The V gene is TRBV7-7, the J gene TRBJ2-1; 7 bases align to TRBD1. Trimming took 1 base from V and 8 from J; bases not matched to a gene: 5. The germline gives CDR1 SSHAT, CDR2 FNYEAQ (reference sequence). The CDR3 has 14 amino acids. CDR3 amino acids: CASSLVEGAYEQFF. DNA for the CDR3: TGTGCCAGCAGCTTAGTTGAGGGGGCGTATGAGCAGTTCTTC.

The rearrangement links TRBV10-1 to TRBJ2-5; tentatively, D is TRBD2 (6 bases). CDR1 WNHNN and CDR2 SYGVQD come from the germline V gene (reference sequence). This CDR3 spans 14 amino acids. The germline V and J ends were trimmed by 0 bases and 2 bases, with 7 bases remaining between them. The CDR3 is CASSESGGQETQYF. The CDR3 bases are TGCGCCAGCAGTGAGTCGGGGGGACAAGAGACCCAGTACTTC.

The rearrangement links TRBV19 to TRBJ1-5; 10 bases are shared with TRBD1. The ends lost 1 base at V and 2 bases at J; junction bases unmatched: 5. The CDR3 extends over 17 amino acids. Germline V CDR1 and CDR2: LNHDA, SQIVND (reference sequence). Here the CDR3 reads CASSIGIGTGGNQPQHF. DNA for the CDR3: TGTGCCAGTAGTATAGGGATCGGGACAGGGGGCAATCAGCCCCAGCATTTT.

V is TRBV30 and J is TRBJ1-6; D is uncertain. This CDR3 is 15 amino acids long. The V end was cut by 0 bases, the J end by 10 bases, with 16 bases between. The germline gives CDR1 GTSNPN, CDR2 SVGIG (reference sequence). CDR3 sequence reads: CAWSVGLVVGSPLHF. As DNA, the CDR3 is TGTGCCTGGAGTGTCGGGTTAGTGGTTGGGTCACCCCTCCACTTT.